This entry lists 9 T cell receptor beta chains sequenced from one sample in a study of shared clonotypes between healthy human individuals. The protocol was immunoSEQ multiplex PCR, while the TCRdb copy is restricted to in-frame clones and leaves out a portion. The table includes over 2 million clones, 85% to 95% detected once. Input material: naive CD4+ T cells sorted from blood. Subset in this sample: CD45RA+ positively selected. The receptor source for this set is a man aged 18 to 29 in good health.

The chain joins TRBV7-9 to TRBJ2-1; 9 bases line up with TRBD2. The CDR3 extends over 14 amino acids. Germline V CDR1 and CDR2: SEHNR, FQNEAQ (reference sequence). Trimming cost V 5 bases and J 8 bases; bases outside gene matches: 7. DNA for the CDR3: TGTGCCAGCAGCCGTGGGACTAGCATGTATGAGCAGTTCTTC. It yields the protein CASSRGTSMYEQFF.

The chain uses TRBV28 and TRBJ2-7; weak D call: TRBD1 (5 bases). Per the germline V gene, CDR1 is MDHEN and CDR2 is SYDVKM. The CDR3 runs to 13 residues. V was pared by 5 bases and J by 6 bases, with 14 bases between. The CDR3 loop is CASSAGLVGEQYF. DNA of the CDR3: TGTGCCAGCAGTGCAGGGTTAGTGGGCGAGCAGTACTTC.

The CDR3 bases are TGTGCCAGCAGCCCGGCAGGGGAGAACACTGAAGCTTTCTTT. It encodes CASSPAGENTEAFF. The chain joins TRBV13 to TRBJ1-1; TRBD1 is a possible D gene (6 bases). CDR1 is PRHDT, CDR2 FYEKMQ, per germline (reference sequence). The CDR3 consists of 14 residues. Trimming removed 5 bases from V and 1 base from J, with 11 bases in between.

CDR3 sequence (DNA): TGTGCCAGCAGCTTGGGACTTGCGCCAGATACGCAGTATTTT. Its protein is CASSLGLAPDTQYF. The chain combines TRBV5-4 with TRBJ2-3; D ambiguous. Germline CDR1 reads SGHNT; CDR2 reads YYREEE (reference sequence). The germline V and J ends were trimmed by 0 bases and 4 bases, with 9 bases remaining between them. This CDR3 comprises 14 residues.

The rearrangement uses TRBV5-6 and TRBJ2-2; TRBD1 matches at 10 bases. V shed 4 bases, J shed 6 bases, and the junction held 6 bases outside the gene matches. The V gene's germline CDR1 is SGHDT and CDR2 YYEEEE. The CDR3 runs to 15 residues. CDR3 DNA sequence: TGTGCCAGCAGCCGGCGGGACAGGGGATCCGGGGAGCTGTTTTTT. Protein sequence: CASSRRDRGSGELFF.

The CDR3 sequence is CASSQDLRTPGYTEAFF. The CDR3 bases are TGTGCCAGCAGCCAAGATCTACGGACACCCGGATACACTGAAGCTTTCTTT. This chain uses TRBV4-2 with TRBJ1-1, with D maybe TRBD1 (5 bases). This CDR3 has 17 residues. Germline V CDR1 and CDR2: LGHNA, YNFKEQ. V lost 0 bases, J lost 3 bases, and 17 bases lay in between.

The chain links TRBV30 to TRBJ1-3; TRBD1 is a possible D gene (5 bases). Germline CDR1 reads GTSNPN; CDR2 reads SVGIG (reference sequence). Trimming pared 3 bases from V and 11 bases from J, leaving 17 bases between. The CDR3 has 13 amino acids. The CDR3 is CAWSGQQDAPIYF. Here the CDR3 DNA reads TGTGCCTGGAGCGGCCAACAGGACGCCCCCATATATTTT.

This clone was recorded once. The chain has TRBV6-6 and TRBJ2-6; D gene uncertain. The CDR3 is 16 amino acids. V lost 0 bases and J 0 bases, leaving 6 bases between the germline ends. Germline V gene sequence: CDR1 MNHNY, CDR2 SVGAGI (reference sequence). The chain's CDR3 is CASSYSMGSGANVLTF. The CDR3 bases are TGTGCCAGCAGTTACTCGATGGGCTCTGGGGCCAACGTCCTGACTTTC.

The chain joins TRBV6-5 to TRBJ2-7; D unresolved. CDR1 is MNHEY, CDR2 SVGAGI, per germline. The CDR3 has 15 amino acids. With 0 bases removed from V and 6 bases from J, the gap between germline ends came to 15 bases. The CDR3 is CASSYSSAWIGEQYF. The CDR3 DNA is TGTGCCAGCAGTTACTCGAGTGCGTGGATCGGCGAGCAGTACTTC.